These 4 T cell receptor beta chains were all obtained from the same sample, sequenced in a study of shared clonotypes between healthy human individuals. TCRdb keeps only in-frame clones here, not all; method: immunoSEQ multiplex PCR. The sample has roughly 2.4 million clones; roughly 95% are singletons. The specimen was naive CD4+ T cells sorted from blood. Subset noted: CD45RA+ positively selected. These receptors originate from a man between 18 and 29 years old in good health.

The chain recombines TRBV2 with TRBJ1-5, with no clear D. Germline CDR1 reads SNHLY; CDR2 reads FYNNEI. This CDR3 is built from 13 residues. The V end was cut by 7 bases, the J end by 1 base, with 8 bases between. The CDR3 DNA is TGTGCCAGCAAAAGTGGCAGCAATCAGCCCCAGCATTTT. Translation: CASKSGSNQPQHF.

The chain employs TRBV6-5 and TRBJ2-1; either TRBD1 or TRBD2 may supply D (5 bases each). Per germline, CDR1 MNHEY and CDR2 SVGAGI. V was cut by 6 bases and J by 7 bases, with 13 bases left in between. The CDR3 consists of 13 residues. CDR3 loop: CASSRGGWNEQFF. CDR3 DNA sequence: TGTGCCAGCAGCCGTGGGGGTTGGAATGAGCAGTTCTTC.

This rearrangement joins TRBV7-9 to TRBJ1-6, with 7 bases identical to TRBD1. This CDR3 is 14 amino acids long. J gave up 8 bases and V 6 bases, and 7 bases lay outside the gene matches. The germline CDR1 and CDR2 sequences are SEHNR and FQNEAQ (reference sequence). The CDR3 loop reads CASRQTGDHSPLHF. For the CDR3, the DNA is TGTGCCAGCAGACAAACAGGGGACCATTCACCCCTCCACTTT. The variable domain in full, completed from reference TRBV7-9 and TRBJ1-6, reads DTGVSQNPRHKITKRGQNVTFRCDPISEHNRLYWYRQTLGQGPEFLTYFQNEAQLEKSRLLSDRFSAERPKGSFSTLEIQRTEQGDSAMYLCASRQTGDHSPLHFGNGTRLTVT.

The rearrangement links TRBV28 to TRBJ1-2, with D perhaps matching TRBD1 (6 bases). Trimming shortened V by 4 bases and J by 7 bases, and 16 bases separated the two germline ends. Germline V lookup: CDR1 MDHEN, CDR2 SYDVKM. CDR3 length: 14 residues. CDR3: CASSSIQGTGGYTF. CDR3 nucleotides: TGTGCCAGCAGTTCCATACAGGGAACGGGTGGCTACACCTTC.